This T cell receptor (beta chain) was recorded in a study of CD8 T cells in Susac syndrome. Patients with Susac syndrome fulfilled recently defined diagnostic criteria for definite or probable disease. RNA amounts of roughly 0.45 to 1 ug underwent reverse transcription with random hexamers. Coverage of TCR beta CDR3 amplification by immunoSEQ multiplex PCR extended to 54 Vbeta and 13 Jbeta. TCRdb itself ran the immunoSEQ multiplex PCR reads through MiXCR, one entry per CDR3 protein. The repertoire holds 75,000 to 80,000 distinct CDR3 sequences, with around 94% as singletons. About this clonotype: The target antigen is unknown.

Overall study results and limits: Clonal expansion of Susac CD8+ cells peaked in TEMRA cells, and it also peaked in active patients. Across the total CD8+ repertoires, more than 15 Susac-specific public clones were found. The CD8+ TEMRA repertoires yielded a few such clones.

Trimming removed 1 base at V and 3 bases at J, with 13 bases between. The CDR3 is 16 amino acids. CDR1 is MNHEY, CDR2 SVGEGT, per germline. Sequencing was done on a sample of CD8+ T cells from PBMCs. The receptor was derived from a human donor with Susac syndrome. The chain joins TRBV6-2 or TRBV6-3 to TRBJ2-4, with D tentatively TRBD1 or TRBD2 (5 bases each). CDR3 amino acids: CASSYFGAGVKNIQYF. DNA for the CDR3: TGTGCCAGCAGTTACTTTGGGGCCGGGGTCAAAAACATTCAGTACTTC.